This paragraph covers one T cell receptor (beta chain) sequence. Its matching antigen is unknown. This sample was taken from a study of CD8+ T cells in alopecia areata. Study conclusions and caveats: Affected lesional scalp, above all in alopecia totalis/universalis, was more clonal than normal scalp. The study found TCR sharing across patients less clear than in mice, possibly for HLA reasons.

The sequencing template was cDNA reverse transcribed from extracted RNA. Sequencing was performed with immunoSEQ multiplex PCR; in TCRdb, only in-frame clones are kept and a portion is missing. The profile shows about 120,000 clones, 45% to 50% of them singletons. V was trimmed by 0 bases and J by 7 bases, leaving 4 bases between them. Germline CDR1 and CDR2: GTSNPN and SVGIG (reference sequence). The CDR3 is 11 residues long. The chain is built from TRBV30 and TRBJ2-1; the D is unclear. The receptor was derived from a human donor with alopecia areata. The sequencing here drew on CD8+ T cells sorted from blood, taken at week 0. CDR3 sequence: CAWSVSNEQFF. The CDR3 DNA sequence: TGTGCCTGGAGTGTAAGTAATGAGCAGTTCTTC.